This TCR beta chain was captured by sequencing in a study of blood T cell repertoires in COVID-19. Germline values: CDR1 LGHNA, CDR2 YNFKEQ. V gave up 4 bases and J gave up 5 bases; unmatched junction bases: 16. There are 18 residues in the CDR3. In the authors' methods: Estimation of nucleated cell counts relied on the amplification of reference gene primers. The assay was immunoSEQ multiplex PCR, and TCRdb's table has in-frame clones only and misses some. That table supplies the V and J calls and clone size; D and trimming were determined from the DNA. Of approximately 99,000 clones listed, about 83% are singletons.

This clonotype was obtained from a woman between 65 and 79 years old with acute or convalescent COVID-19. The chain joins TRBV4-2 to TRBJ2-3; 9 bases line up with TRBD2. What was sequenced was peripheral blood. The CDR3 DNA sequence: TGTGCCAGCAGCCCCGGAGGGGGAGGCGGGGGGGTGGGAGATACGCAGTATTTT. It is translated as CASSPGGGGGGVGDTQYF.